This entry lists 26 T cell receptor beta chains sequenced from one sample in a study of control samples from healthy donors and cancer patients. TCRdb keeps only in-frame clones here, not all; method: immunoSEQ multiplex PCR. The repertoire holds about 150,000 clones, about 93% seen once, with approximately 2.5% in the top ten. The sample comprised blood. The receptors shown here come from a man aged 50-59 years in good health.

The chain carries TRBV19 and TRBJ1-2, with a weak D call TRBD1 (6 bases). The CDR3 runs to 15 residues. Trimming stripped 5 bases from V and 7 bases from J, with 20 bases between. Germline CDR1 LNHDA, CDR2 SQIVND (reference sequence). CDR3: CASSPSPGVLFGYTF. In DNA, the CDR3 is TGTGCCAGTAGTCCCAGCCCAGGGGTATTGTTTGGCTACACCTTC.

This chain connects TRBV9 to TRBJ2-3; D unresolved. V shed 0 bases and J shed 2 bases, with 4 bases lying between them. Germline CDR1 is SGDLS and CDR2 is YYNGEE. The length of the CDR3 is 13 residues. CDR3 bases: TGTGCCAGCAGCGTAGGAGCCACAGATACGCAGTATTTT. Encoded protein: CASSVGATDTQYF.

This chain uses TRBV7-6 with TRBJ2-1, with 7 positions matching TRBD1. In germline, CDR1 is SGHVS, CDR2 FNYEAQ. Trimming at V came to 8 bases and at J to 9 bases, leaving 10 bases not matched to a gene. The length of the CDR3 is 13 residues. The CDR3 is CASSRQGVSEQFF. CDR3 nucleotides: TGTGCCAGCTCCCGACAGGGAGTGAGTGAGCAGTTCTTC.

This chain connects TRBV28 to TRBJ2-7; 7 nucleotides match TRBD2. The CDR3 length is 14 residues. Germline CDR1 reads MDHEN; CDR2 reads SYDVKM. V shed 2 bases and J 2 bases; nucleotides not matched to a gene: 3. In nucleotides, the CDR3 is TGTGCCAGCAGTTTAGCGGGAGAAACCTACGAGCAGTACTTC. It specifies CASSLAGETYEQYF.

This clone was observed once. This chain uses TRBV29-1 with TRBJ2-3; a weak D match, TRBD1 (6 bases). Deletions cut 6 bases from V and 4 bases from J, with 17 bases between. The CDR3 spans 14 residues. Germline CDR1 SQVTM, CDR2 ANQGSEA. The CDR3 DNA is TGCAGCGTCGGACAAGAGGGGGAAGCAGATACGCAGTATTTT. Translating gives CSVGQEGEADTQYF.

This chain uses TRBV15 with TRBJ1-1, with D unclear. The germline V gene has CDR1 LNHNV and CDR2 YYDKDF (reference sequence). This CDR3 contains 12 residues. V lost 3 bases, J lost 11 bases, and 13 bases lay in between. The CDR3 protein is CATSSLRSLAFF. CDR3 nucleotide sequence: TGTGCCACCAGCAGCCTTCGATCATTGGCTTTCTTT.

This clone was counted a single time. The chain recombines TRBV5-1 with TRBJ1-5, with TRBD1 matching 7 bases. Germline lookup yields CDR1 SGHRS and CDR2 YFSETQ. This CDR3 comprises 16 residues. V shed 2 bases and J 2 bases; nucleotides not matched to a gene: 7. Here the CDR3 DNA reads TGCGCCAGCAGCTTAACAGGGGAGATTGGCAATCAGCCCCAGCATTTT. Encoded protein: CASSLTGEIGNQPQHF.

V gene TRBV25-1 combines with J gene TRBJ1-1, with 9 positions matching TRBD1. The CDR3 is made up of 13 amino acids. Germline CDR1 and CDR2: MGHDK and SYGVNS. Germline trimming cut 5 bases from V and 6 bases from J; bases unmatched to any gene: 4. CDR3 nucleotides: TGTGCCAGCAGTTGGACAGGGGAGGCTGAAGCTTTCTTT. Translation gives CASSWTGEAEAFF.

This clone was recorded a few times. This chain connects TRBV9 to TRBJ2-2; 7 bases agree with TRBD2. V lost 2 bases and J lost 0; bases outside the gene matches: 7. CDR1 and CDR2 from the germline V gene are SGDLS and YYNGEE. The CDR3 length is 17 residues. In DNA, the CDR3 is TGTGCCAGCAGCGTTCCTCGGCTAGCGGCGAACACCGGGGAGCTGTTTTTT. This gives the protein CASSVPRLAANTGELFF.

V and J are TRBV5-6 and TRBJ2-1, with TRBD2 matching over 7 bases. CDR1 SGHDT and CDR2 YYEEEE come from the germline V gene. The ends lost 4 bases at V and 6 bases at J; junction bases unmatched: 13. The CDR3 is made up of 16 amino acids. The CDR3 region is CASSQSGLRLSNEQFF. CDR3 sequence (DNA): TGTGCCAGCAGCCAATCGGGACTACGTCTTTCCAATGAGCAGTTCTTC. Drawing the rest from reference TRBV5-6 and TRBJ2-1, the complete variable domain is DAGVTQSPTHLIKTRGQQVTLRCSPKSGHDTVSWYQQALGQGPQFIFQYYEEEERQRGNFPDRFSGHQFPNYSSELNVNALLLGDSALYLCASSQSGLRLSNEQFFGPGTRLTVL.

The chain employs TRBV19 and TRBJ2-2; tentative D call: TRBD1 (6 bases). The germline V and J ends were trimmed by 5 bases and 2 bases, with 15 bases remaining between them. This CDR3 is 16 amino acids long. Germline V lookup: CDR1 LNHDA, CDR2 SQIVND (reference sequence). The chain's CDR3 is CASSPQGQINTGELFF. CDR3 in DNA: TGTGCCAGTAGTCCCCAAGGACAGATTAACACCGGGGAGCTGTTTTTT.

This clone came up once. CDR3 sequence (DNA): TGCGCCAGCAGCTTGGAAGCCGGGGAGCTGTTTTTT. This gives the protein CASSLEAGELFF. V usage is TRBV5-1 and J usage is TRBJ2-2; D not resolved. The CDR3 is made up of 12 amino acids. Germline CDR1 reads SGHRS; CDR2 reads YFSETQ. Trimming left V 0 bases short and J 6 bases short, with 3 bases between.

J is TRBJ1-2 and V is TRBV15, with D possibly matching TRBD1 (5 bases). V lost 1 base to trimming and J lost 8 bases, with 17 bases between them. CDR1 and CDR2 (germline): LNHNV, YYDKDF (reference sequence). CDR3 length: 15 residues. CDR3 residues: CATSRAGILGSGYTF. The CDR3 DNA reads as TGTGCCACCAGCAGAGCAGGGATTTTGGGGAGCGGCTACACCTTC.

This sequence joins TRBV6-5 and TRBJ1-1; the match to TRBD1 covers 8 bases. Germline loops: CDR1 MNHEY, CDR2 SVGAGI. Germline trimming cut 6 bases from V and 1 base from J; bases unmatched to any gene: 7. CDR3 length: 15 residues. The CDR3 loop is CASSDRGGWNTEAFF. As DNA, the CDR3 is TGTGCCAGCAGCGACAGGGGTGGTTGGAACACTGAAGCTTTCTTT.

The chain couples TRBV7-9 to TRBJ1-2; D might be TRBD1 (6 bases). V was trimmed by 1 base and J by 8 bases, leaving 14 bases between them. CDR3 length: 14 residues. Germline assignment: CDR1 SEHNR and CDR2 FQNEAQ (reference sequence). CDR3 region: CASSLDDRGRGYTF. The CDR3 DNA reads TGTGCCAGCAGCTTAGACGACCGGGGGCGGGGCTACACCTTC.

DNA for the CDR3: TGTGCCAGCAGCTTGGTCTTGGACCTCACTTACTTC. As protein: CASSLVLDLTYF. This sequence joins TRBV5-5 and TRBJ2-5; D is unresolved. Looked up from germline, CDR1 is SGHKS and CDR2 is YYEKEE (reference sequence). The CDR3 sequence is 12 residues long. Trimming left V 0 bases short and J 14 bases short, with 14 bases between. Drawing the rest from reference TRBV5-5 and TRBJ2-5, the complete variable domain is DAGVTQSPTHLIKTRGQQVTLRCSPISGHKSVSWYQQVLGQGPQFIFQYYEKEERGRGNFPDRFSARQFPNYSSELNVNALLLGDSALYLCASSLVLDLTYFGPGTRLLVL.

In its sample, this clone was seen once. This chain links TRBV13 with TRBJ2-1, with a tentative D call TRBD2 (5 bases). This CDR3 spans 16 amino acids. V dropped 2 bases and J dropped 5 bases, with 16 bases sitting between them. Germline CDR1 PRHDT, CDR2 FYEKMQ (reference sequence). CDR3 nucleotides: TGTGCCAGCAGCTTATACACTAGTCGACCTCACAATGAGCAGTTCTTC. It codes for CASSLYTSRPHNEQFF.

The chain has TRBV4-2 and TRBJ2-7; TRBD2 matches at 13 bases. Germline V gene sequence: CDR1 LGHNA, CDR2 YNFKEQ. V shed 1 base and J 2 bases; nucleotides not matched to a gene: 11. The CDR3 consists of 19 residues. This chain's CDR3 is CASSQGPAWTSGRTYEQYF. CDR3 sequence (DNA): TGTGCCAGCAGCCAAGGACCCGCCTGGACTAGCGGGAGAACCTACGAGCAGTACTTC.

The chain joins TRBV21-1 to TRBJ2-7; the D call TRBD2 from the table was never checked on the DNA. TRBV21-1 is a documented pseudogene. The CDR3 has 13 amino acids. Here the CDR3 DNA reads TGTGCCAGCAAGGGCGGGGAATCCTACGAGCAGTACTTC. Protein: CASKGGESYEQYF.

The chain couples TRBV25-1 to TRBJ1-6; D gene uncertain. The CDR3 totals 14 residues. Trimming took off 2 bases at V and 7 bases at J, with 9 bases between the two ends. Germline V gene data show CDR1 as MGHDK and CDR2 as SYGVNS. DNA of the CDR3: TGTGCCAGCAGTGAACGAGGGAGGAATTCACCCCTCCACTTT. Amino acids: CASSERGRNSPLHF.

CDR3 region: CASSLRDRGGEQYF. The CDR3 nucleotides are TGTGCCAGCAGCCTAAGGGACAGGGGAGGCGAGCAGTACTTC. This chain uses TRBV11-2 with TRBJ2-7, with 10 bases identical to TRBD1. Germline V CDR1 and CDR2: SGHAT, FQNNGV. This CDR3 is 14 amino acids long. V lost 5 bases, J lost 6 bases, and 7 bases stayed unmatched. The full variable domain, with the rest looked up from reference TRBV11-2 and TRBJ2-7, is EAGVAQSPRYKIIEKRQSVAFWCNPISGHATLYWYQQILGQGPKLLIQFQNNGVVDDSQLPKDRFSAERLKGVDSTLKIQPAKLEDSAVYLCASSLRDRGGEQYFGPGTRLTVT.

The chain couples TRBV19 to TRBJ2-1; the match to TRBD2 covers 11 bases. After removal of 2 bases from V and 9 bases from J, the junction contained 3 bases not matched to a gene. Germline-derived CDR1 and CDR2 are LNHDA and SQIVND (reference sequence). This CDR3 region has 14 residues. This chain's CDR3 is CASSILAGGPEQFF. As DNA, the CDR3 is TGTGCCAGTAGTATACTAGCGGGAGGTCCTGAGCAGTTCTTC.

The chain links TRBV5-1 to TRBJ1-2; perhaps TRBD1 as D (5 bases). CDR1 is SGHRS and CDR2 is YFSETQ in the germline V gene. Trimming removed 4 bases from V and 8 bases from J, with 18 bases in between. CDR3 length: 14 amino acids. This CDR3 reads CASSADTGPLGYTF. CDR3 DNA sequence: TGCGCCAGCAGCGCGGACACAGGACCTTTGGGCTACACCTTC. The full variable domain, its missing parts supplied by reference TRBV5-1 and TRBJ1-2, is KAGVTQTPRYLIKTRGQQVTLSCSPISGHRSVSWYQQTPGQGLQFLFEYFSETQRNKGNFPGRFSGRQFSNSRSEMNVSTLELGDSALYLCASSADTGPLGYTFGSGTRLTVV.

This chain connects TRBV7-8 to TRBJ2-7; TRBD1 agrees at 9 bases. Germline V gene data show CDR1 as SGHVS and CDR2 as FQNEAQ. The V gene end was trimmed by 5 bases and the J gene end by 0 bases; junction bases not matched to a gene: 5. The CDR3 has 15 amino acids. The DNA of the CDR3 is TGTGCCAGCAGCATATCGGACAGGGGCTCCTACGAGCAGTACTTC. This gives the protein CASSISDRGSYEQYF.

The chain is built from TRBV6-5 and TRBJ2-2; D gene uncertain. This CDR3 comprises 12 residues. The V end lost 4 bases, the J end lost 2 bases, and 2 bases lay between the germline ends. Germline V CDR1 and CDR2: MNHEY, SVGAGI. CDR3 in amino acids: CASSFNTGELFF. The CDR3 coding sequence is TGTGCCAGCAGTTTCAACACCGGGGAGCTGTTTTTT.

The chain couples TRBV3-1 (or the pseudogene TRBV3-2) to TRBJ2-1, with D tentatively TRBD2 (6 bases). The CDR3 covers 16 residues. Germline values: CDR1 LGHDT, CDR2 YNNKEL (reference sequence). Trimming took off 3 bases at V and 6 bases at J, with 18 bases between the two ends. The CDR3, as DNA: TGTGCCAGCAGCCATACCCCGGGACTCAGTGGCAATGAGCAGTTCTTC. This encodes CASSHTPGLSGNEQFF.